This TCR beta chain was sequenced during a study of blood T cell repertoires in COVID-19. This clone was observed a few times. The protocol was immunoSEQ multiplex PCR, while the TCRdb copy is restricted to in-frame clones and leaves out a portion. The sample gives some 44,000 clones, roughly 84% of which show up once; just under 2.5% is in the top ten. The CDR3 is 16 residues long. Unmatched junction bases numbered 11, after V lost 4 bases and J lost 10 bases. The germline V gene has CDR1 LNHDA and CDR2 SQIVND (reference sequence). Specimen: peripheral blood. The chain couples TRBV19 to TRBJ2-3; 13 bases are shared with TRBD2. The receptor's source is a human donor in a cohort sampled during active COVID-19. This CDR3 is CASSNPGLAGARAQYF. In nucleotides, the CDR3 is TGTGCCAGTAGTAACCCCGGACTAGCGGGGGCCCGCGCGCAGTATTTT.